What follows are 10 T cell receptor beta chains derived from one specimen sequenced in a study of cytomegalovirus exposure and HLA in healthy donors. Researchers ran the PCR with 60 Vbeta and 13 Jbeta primers. Clones were sequenced by immunoSEQ multiplex PCR, and TCRdb holds only the in-frame ones, with some missing. The sample lists more than 55,000 clones, about 83% occurring once. The sequencing input was PBMCs. These receptors originate from a man between 25 and 39 years old in good health and CMV-seronegative.

This clone was counted between two and nine times. The chain's CDR3 is CAWSWDSLSSYNEQFF. The CDR3 DNA follows: TGTGCCTGGAGTTGGGACTCCCTGAGCTCCTACAATGAGCAGTTCTTC. This chain uses TRBV30 with TRBJ2-1; D might be TRBD2 (6 bases). Looked up from germline, CDR1 is GTSNPN and CDR2 is SVGIG (reference sequence). V lost 2 bases and J lost 0, with 14 bases in between. This CDR3 has 16 residues.

The chain links TRBV15 to TRBJ2-5, with TRBD2 identical over 10 bases. V lost 0 bases, J lost 1 base, and 5 bases stayed unmatched. CDR3 length: 17 amino acids. CDR1 and CDR2 (germline): LNHNV, YYDKDF (reference sequence). CDR3 coding DNA: TGTGCCACCAGCAGAGATCGCCCTAGCGGGAGCCAAGAGACCCAGTACTTC. The encoded protein is CATSRDRPSGSQETQYF.

V usage is TRBV6-6 and J usage is TRBJ2-5, with 8 bases matching TRBD2. This CDR3 comprises 16 residues. Germline assignment: CDR1 MNHNY and CDR2 SVGAGI (reference sequence). V was pared by 4 bases and J by 9 bases, with 16 bases of the junction left unmatched. This chain's CDR3 is CASSLKAALSGGAQYF. Written as DNA, the CDR3 is TGTGCCAGCAGTTTAAAGGCAGCACTTTCGGGGGGGGCCCAGTACTTC.

V and J are TRBV4-2 and TRBJ2-1; 8 nucleotides line up with TRBD1. J gave up 0 bases and V 6 bases, and 1 base lay outside the gene matches. CDR1 is LGHNA and CDR2 is YNFKEQ in the germline V gene. The length of the CDR3 is 14 residues. In nucleotides, the CDR3 is TGTGCCAGCAGGGGACAGGACTCCTACAATGAGCAGTTCTTC. Translating gives CASRGQDSYNEQFF.

The chain has TRBV4-1 and TRBJ1-2; no definite D call. CDR1 and CDR2 from the germline V gene are MGHRA and YSYEKL. Between the trimmed V and J ends, which lost 3 bases and 5 bases, there was a span of 13 bases. The CDR3 consists of 14 residues. CDR3 sequence (DNA): TGCGCCAGCAGCCAGACCGGGAACGGGTATGGCTACACCTTC. Protein sequence: CASSQTGNGYGYTF.

This clone was detected only a few times. The rearrangement links TRBV6-4 to TRBJ2-1, with 10 bases that match TRBD2. Unmatched junction bases numbered 2, after V lost 0 bases and J lost 6 bases. This CDR3 is 15 amino acids long. Germline CDR1 reads MRHNA; CDR2 reads SNTAGT. The CDR3 region is CASSDSSSGGNEQFF. CDR3 nucleotide sequence: TGTGCCAGCAGTGACTCGTCTAGCGGGGGCAATGAGCAGTTCTTC.

This chain connects TRBV25-1 to TRBJ1-5, with 11 bases lining up with TRBD1. The CDR3 consists of 14 residues. Germline CDR1 is MGHDK and CDR2 is SYGVNS. V was pared by 2 bases and J by 11 bases, with 5 bases of the junction left unmatched. DNA of the CDR3: TGTGCCAGCAGTGAAGGGACAGGGGGAACTGCCCAGCATTTT. It codes for CASSEGTGGTAQHF. The full variable domain, with the rest looked up from reference TRBV25-1 and TRBJ1-5, is EADIYQTPRYLVIGTGKKITLECSQTMGHDKMYWYQQDPGMELHLIHYSYGVNSTEKGDLSSESTVSRIRTEHFPLTLESARPSHTSQYLCASSEGTGGTAQHFGDGTRLSIL.

Written as DNA, the CDR3 is TGTGCCAGTAGTATAGTCTCGACACAAGAGACCCAGTACTTC. Protein sequence: CASSIVSTQETQYF. The V and J genes are TRBV19 and TRBJ2-5; D is undetermined. V was trimmed by 1 base and J by 2 bases, leaving 8 bases between them. The CDR3 runs 14 residues. Germline CDR1 is LNHDA and CDR2 is SQIVND (reference sequence).

The chain uses TRBV28 and TRBJ1-2, with D tentatively TRBD1 (5 bases). From germline, CDR1 is MDHEN and CDR2 SYDVKM. Deletions cut 6 bases from V and 1 base from J, with 15 bases between. CDR3 length: 15 amino acids. The CDR3 DNA is TGTGCCAGCAGCCTGTCCACAGGAATTAACTATGGCTACACCTTC. Its protein product is CASSLSTGINYGYTF.

The gene calls are TRBV5-1 and TRBJ2-7, with D uncertain. The V and J ends lost 4 bases and 2 bases respectively, with 19 bases between them. This CDR3 has 16 amino acids. CDR1 SGHRS and CDR2 YFSETQ come from the germline V gene. CDR3 protein: CASSPGAGVPTYEQYF. The CDR3 DNA reads TGCGCCAGCAGCCCCGGAGCTGGAGTGCCTACCTACGAGCAGTACTTC.